Following are 9 T cell receptor beta chains from one sample sequenced in a study of blood T cell repertoires in COVID-19. The assay was immunoSEQ multiplex PCR, and TCRdb's table has in-frame clones only and misses some. The sample gives about 200,000 clones, 75% to 90% of which show up once; approximately 2.5% is in the top ten. Sequencing was done on a sample of PBMCs or T cells enriched from blood (not recorded which). Every receptor here comes from a woman between 40 and 50 years old with acute COVID-19.

This chain connects TRBV10-3 to TRBJ2-7; 9 bases are a match to TRBD2. J gave up 2 bases and V 2 bases, and 4 bases lay outside the gene matches. Germline-derived CDR1 and CDR2 are ENHRY and SYGVKD. CDR3 length: 15 residues. For the CDR3, the DNA is TGTGCCATCAGTGAGACTAGCGGGCCGACCTACGAGCAGTACTTC. It translates to CAISETSGPTYEQYF.

The chain links TRBV24-1 to TRBJ1-5; 10 bases agree with TRBD1. Germline V CDR1 and CDR2: KGHDR, SFDVKD. V lost 5 bases to trimming and J lost 4 bases; unmatched junction nucleotides: 4. CDR3 length: 15 amino acids. Here the CDR3 DNA reads TGTGCCACCAGTGCCGGGGGACAGGGGAATCAGCCCCAGCATTTT. Encoded protein: CATSAGGQGNQPQHF.

This clone was seen a single time. J is TRBJ2-1 and V is TRBV18, with D possibly being TRBD1 (6 bases). Trimming removed 3 bases from V and 9 bases from J, with 15 bases in between. Looked up from germline, CDR1 is KGHSH and CDR2 is LQKENI. The CDR3 is made up of 14 amino acids. The chain's CDR3 is CASSPLDSTGEQFF. CDR3 nucleotide sequence: TGTGCCAGCTCACCTCTCGACTCGACAGGTGAGCAGTTCTTC.

V and J are TRBV7-6 and TRBJ2-5, with TRBD1 as a possible D gene (6 bases). The CDR3 covers 19 residues. Trimming removed 4 bases at V and 0 bases at J, with 24 bases between. The germline gives CDR1 SGHVS, CDR2 FNYEAQ. The CDR3 is CASSYNRVPSHQYQETQYF. CDR3 sequence (DNA): TGTGCCAGCAGCTACAACAGGGTTCCCTCACATCAGTACCAAGAGACCCAGTACTTC.

This clone appeared once. The rearrangement joins TRBV5-1 to TRBJ1-2; the match to TRBD1 covers 8 bases. V dropped 0 bases and J dropped 7; count of bases not matched to a gene: 5. The CDR3 consists of 14 residues. Germline CDR1 SGHRS, CDR2 YFSETQ. The CDR3 DNA sequence: TGCGCCAGCAGCTTGGAGGGTACAGGGGGTGGCTACACCTTC. Its protein product is CASSLEGTGGGYTF.

The rearrangement uses TRBV19 and TRBJ1-3; the D gene is possibly TRBD1 (5 bases). CDR1 and CDR2 (germline): LNHDA, SQIVND (reference sequence). The length of the CDR3 is 16 residues. The germline V and J ends were trimmed by 3 bases and 0 bases, with 12 bases remaining between them. The DNA of the CDR3 is TGTGCCAGTAGTATTGGACACGCGATCTCTGGAAACACCATATATTTT. Encoded protein: CASSIGHAISGNTIYF.

The chain is built from TRBV4-1 and TRBJ1-5; 9 bases fit TRBD1. Germline CDR1 reads MGHRA; CDR2 reads YSYEKL. V lost 1 base to trimming and J lost 6 bases; unmatched junction nucleotides: 10. This CDR3 has 17 amino acids. CDR3 sequence reads: CASSQGWDRVGRQPQHF. In DNA, the CDR3 is TGCGCCAGCAGCCAAGGGTGGGACAGGGTTGGACGTCAGCCCCAGCATTTT.

The chain links TRBV9 to TRBJ2-7, with D perhaps TRBD2 (6 bases). V lost 0 bases and J lost 5, with 18 bases in between. CDR3 length: 16 residues. Germline V gene sequence: CDR1 SGDLS, CDR2 YYNGEE. This CDR3 reads CASSVASGAGWDEQYF. In DNA, the CDR3 is TGTGCCAGCAGCGTAGCTTCGGGAGCCGGATGGGACGAGCAGTACTTC.

The V call is TRBV5-1, the J call TRBJ2-3; D perhaps matches TRBD1 (6 bases). V was shortened by 2 bases and J by 4 bases, with 11 bases between the two germline ends. There are 14 residues in the CDR3. Germline loops: CDR1 SGHRS, CDR2 YFSETQ. This chain's CDR3 is CASSFFQGPDTQYF. CDR3 nucleotide sequence: TGCGCCAGCAGCTTTTTCCAGGGGCCAGATACGCAGTATTTT.